Each of the 3 T cell receptor beta chains below was sequenced from the same sample in a study of shared clonotypes between healthy human individuals. Sequencing was performed with immunoSEQ multiplex PCR; in TCRdb, only in-frame clones are kept and a portion is missing. The repertoire holds 2 million to 2.5 million clones, with 80% to 95% as singletons. Sequenced material: naive CD4+ T cells from PBMCs. Stated subset: CD45RA+ positively selected. The receptors were gathered from a man between 18 and 29 years old in good health. Some clones in this sample may be carry-over from other donors' samples.

The chain is built from TRBV5-1 and TRBJ1-1; no definite D call. The ends were cut back, 1 base at V and 5 bases at J, with 12 bases in the middle. This CDR3 spans 14 amino acids. From germline, CDR1 is SGHRS and CDR2 YFSETQ. The CDR3 DNA reads as TGCGCCAGCAGCTTGACCCCCGGCGGGACTGAAGCTTTCTTT. This gives the protein CASSLTPGGTEAFF.

The chain uses TRBV28 and TRBJ2-1; D is undetermined. This CDR3 region has 12 residues. V gave up 9 bases and J gave up 5 bases, with 11 bases separating them. CDR1 and CDR2 from the germline V gene are MDHEN and SYDVKM. CDR3 DNA: TGTGCCAGTGGGCCGCTGAACAATGAGCAGTTCTTC. Its translation is CASGPLNNEQFF.

V is TRBV7-3 and J is TRBJ2-2, with TRBD2 matching over 10 bases. The CDR3 spans 18 residues. CDR1 SGHTA and CDR2 FQGTGA come from the germline V gene. Trimming at V came to 5 bases and at J to 4 bases, leaving 13 bases not matched to a gene. CDR3 sequence reads: CASSANSGTSVITGELFF. CDR3 DNA sequence: TGTGCCAGCAGCGCAAACTCCGGGACTAGCGTTATCACCGGGGAGCTGTTTTTT.